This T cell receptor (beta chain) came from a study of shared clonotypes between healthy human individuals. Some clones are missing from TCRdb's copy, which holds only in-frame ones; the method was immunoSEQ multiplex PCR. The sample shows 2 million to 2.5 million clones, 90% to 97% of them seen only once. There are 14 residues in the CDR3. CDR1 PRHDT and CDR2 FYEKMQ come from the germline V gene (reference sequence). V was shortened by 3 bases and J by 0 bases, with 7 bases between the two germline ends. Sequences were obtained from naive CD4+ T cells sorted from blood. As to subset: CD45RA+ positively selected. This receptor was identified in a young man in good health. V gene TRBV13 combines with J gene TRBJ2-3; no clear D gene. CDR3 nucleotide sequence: TGTGCCAGCAGCTTTGGCTCTAGCACAGATACGCAGTATTTT. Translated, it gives CASSFGSSTDTQYF.